Below are 21 T cell receptor beta chains sequenced from a single sample in a study of cytomegalovirus exposure and HLA in healthy donors. Primers: 60 Vbeta forward and 13 Jbeta reverse. Method: immunoSEQ multiplex PCR; TCRdb's copy keeps in-frame clones and lacks some. The sample has 150,000 to 200,000 clones. Input material: PBMCs. All receptors derive from a man younger than 45 in good health and CMV-seronegative.

The CDR3 loop is CASSVGLAGFQETQYF. Written as DNA, the CDR3 is TGTGCCAGCAGCGTAGGGCTAGCGGGATTTCAAGAGACCCAGTACTTC. The chain links TRBV9 to TRBJ2-5, with TRBD2 matching over 9 bases. Germline V CDR1 and CDR2: SGDLS, YYNGEE. The CDR3 has 16 residues. With 0 bases clipped from V and 2 bases from J, the junction kept 5 bases outside the gene matches. The entire variable domain, with the rest obtained from reference TRBV9 and TRBJ2-5, is as follows: DSGVTQTPKHLITATGQRVTLRCSPRSGDLSVYWYQQSLDQGLQFLIQYYNGEERAKGNILERFSAQQFPDLHSELNLSSLELGDSALYFCASSVGLAGFQETQYFGPGTRLLVL.

The gene calls are TRBV29-1 and TRBJ2-7; no clear D. Germline CDR1 SQVTM, CDR2 ANQGSEA. V was clipped by 5 bases and J by 1 base, with 6 bases between them. This CDR3 is 11 amino acids long. CDR3 DNA sequence: TGCAGCGTTAGAGGTTCCTACGAGCAGTACTTC. Amino acid sequence: CSVRGSYEQYF.

The CDR3 sequence: CASSETRTGLTEAFF. As DNA, the CDR3 is TGCGCCAGCAGTGAGACCCGGACAGGGTTAACTGAAGCTTTCTTT. This chain joins TRBV10-1 and TRBJ1-1, with 8 bases that match TRBD1. In germline, CDR1 is WNHNN, CDR2 SYGVQD (reference sequence). This CDR3 is built from 15 residues. Losses at the gene ends were 2 bases for V and 5 bases for J; bases not matched to a gene: 7.

This chain uses TRBV5-5 with TRBJ2-7; D is unclear. The CDR3 runs to 14 residues. Trimming shortened V by 7 bases and J by 3 bases, and 17 bases separated the two germline ends. Germline CDR1 is SGHKS and CDR2 is YYEKEE (reference sequence). The CDR3 loop reads CASGVGSASYEQYF. The CDR3 bases are TGTGCCAGCGGCGTCGGGTCCGCAAGCTACGAGCAGTACTTC.

The V gene is TRBV19, the J gene TRBJ2-6; TRBD1 aligns across 8 bases. The CDR3 loop spans 15 amino acids. The germline gives CDR1 LNHDA, CDR2 SQIVND (reference sequence). V was pared by 5 bases and J by 2 bases, with 2 bases of the junction left unmatched. The CDR3 region has the DNA TGTGCCAGTAGTGTGACAGGGGCTGGGGCCAACGTCCTGACTTTC. Encoded protein: CASSVTGAGANVLTF.

The chain links TRBV2 to TRBJ1-6; D remains unclear. The V gene lost 5 bases and the J gene lost 8 bases, with 19 bases spanning the gap. Germline values: CDR1 SNHLY, CDR2 FYNNEI. The CDR3 consists of 16 residues. The CDR3 sequence: CASSYTVMVDDSPLHF. In DNA form, the CDR3 reads TGTGCCAGCAGTTACACAGTGATGGTCGATGATTCACCCCTCCACTTT.

The chain links TRBV10-2 to TRBJ2-7; 14 bases are a match to TRBD2. Germline V gene lookup returns CDR1 WSHSY and CDR2 SAAADI. J gave up 7 bases and V 7 bases, and 12 bases lay outside the gene matches. This CDR3 region has 16 residues. The CDR3, as DNA: TGCGCCAGCACCCGACTAGCGGGAGGGCCTGTTGTTGAGCAGTACTTC. Its translation: CASTRLAGGPVVEQYF.

The chain has TRBV11-2 and TRBJ2-7; 10 bases match TRBD1. Germline V gene sequence: CDR1 SGHAT, CDR2 FQNNGV. J was trimmed by 7 bases and V by 2 bases; bases with no gene match: 5. This CDR3 is built from 14 residues. The CDR3 DNA sequence: TGTGCCAGCAGCTTACTCCGGACAGGGGGTGAGCAGTACTTC. Translating gives CASSLLRTGGEQYF.

This chain connects TRBV4-2 to TRBJ2-3; TRBD2 aligns across 10 bases. The junction had 7 bases not matched to a gene; V was cut back by 3 bases and J by 4 bases. The germline V gene encodes CDR1 LGHNA and CDR2 YNFKEQ. This CDR3 contains 16 residues. CDR3 DNA: TGTGCCAGCAGCCAGCTAGCCGGGACTAGCGCAGATACGCAGTATTTT. It specifies CASSQLAGTSADTQYF.

Note on this clone: At one of its ends the junction is not consistent with the germline gene, which may arise from a read error. V and J are TRBV7-9 and TRBJ2-2; 10 nucleotides agree with TRBD2. The V gene's germline CDR1 is SEHNR and CDR2 FQNEAQ (reference sequence). The CDR3 consists of 16 residues. CDR3 region: CASSVAGGGRPGELFF. The CDR3 DNA follows: TGTGCCAGCAGCGTAGCGGGAGGCGGTAGACCCGGGGAGCTGTTTTTT.

J is TRBJ1-1 and V is TRBV6-5, with TRBD1 matching over 10 bases. The V segment lost 5 bases and the J segment 5 bases; nucleotides outside the gene matches: 8. This CDR3 comprises 15 residues. Germline V gives CDR1 MNHEY, CDR2 SVGAGI. The CDR3, as DNA: TGTGCCAGCAGTCAGGACAGGGGGTGGGTGACTGAAGCTTTCTTT. Its translation: CASSQDRGWVTEAFF.

The chain is built from TRBV29-1 and TRBJ1-1, with TRBD1 matching 9 bases. V lost 5 bases and J lost 5; bases outside the gene matches: 9. This CDR3 has 14 residues. The germline CDR1 and CDR2 sequences are SQVTM and ANQGSEA. CDR3 sequence reads: CSVKWTGVNTEAFF. The DNA for the CDR3 is TGCAGCGTTAAGTGGACAGGGGTAAATACTGAAGCTTTCTTT.

The chain couples TRBV9 to TRBJ2-2; 10 positions agree with TRBD2. The germline gives CDR1 SGDLS, CDR2 YYNGEE. The V gene end was trimmed by 4 bases and the J gene end by 0 bases; junction bases not matched to a gene: 3. The CDR3 consists of 16 residues. The CDR3 spells CASSTGLAANTGELFF. The CDR3 region has the DNA TGTGCCAGCAGCACCGGACTAGCGGCGAACACCGGGGAGCTGTTTTTT.

The rearrangement joins TRBV5-6 to TRBJ2-1; D might be TRBD2 (5 bases). V was trimmed by 0 bases and J by 0 bases, leaving 7 bases between them. This CDR3 contains 15 residues. The V gene's germline CDR1 is SGHDT and CDR2 YYEEEE. The CDR3 DNA reads TGTGCCAGCAGCTTGGGGGAGAGCTCCTACAATGAGCAGTTCTTC. As protein: CASSLGESSYNEQFF.

The rearrangement links TRBV5-1 to TRBJ2-5, with TRBD2 matching 7 bases. V shed 2 bases and J 5 bases; nucleotides not matched to a gene: 9. The CDR3 has 15 amino acids. The germline gives CDR1 SGHRS, CDR2 YFSETQ. The DNA of the CDR3 is TGCGCCAGCAGCTTACTAGTGGGGGGGGATGAGACCCAGTACTTC. Translation gives CASSLLVGGDETQYF.

A remark on this clone: Likely a read error: the CDR3 ends without its conserved phenylalanine or tryptophan. This chain uses TRBV5-1 with TRBJ2-7; a possible D gene is TRBD1 (6 bases). The CDR3 loop spans 13 amino acids. Germline loops: CDR1 SGHRS, CDR2 YFSETQ. Trimming took 4 bases from V and 7 from J, leaving 15 bases between them. The CDR3 reads CASSPRTDGEQYS. For the CDR3, the DNA is TGCGCCAGCAGCCCCAGGACAGACGGGGAGCAGTACTCC.

V usage is TRBV4-3 and J usage is TRBJ1-3, with 9 bases identical to TRBD1. Germline loops: CDR1 LGHNA, CDR2 YSLEER. This CDR3 region has 17 residues. Trimming cost V 1 base and J 0 bases; bases outside gene matches: 4. The DNA for the CDR3 is TGCGCCAGCAGCCAAGTTGGGACAGGGTTCTCTGGAAACACCATATATTTT. The encoded protein is CASSQVGTGFSGNTIYF.

The chain uses TRBV27 and TRBJ1-1; D is unclear. Trimming took 2 bases from V and 4 from J, leaving 11 bases between them. The CDR3 is 14 residues long. Looked up from germline, CDR1 is MNHEY and CDR2 is SMNVEV (reference sequence). The CDR3 DNA reads TGTGCCAGCAGTTTAGAGGGTCTGGGCACTGAAGCTTTCTTT. Translating it yields CASSLEGLGTEAFF.

The chain recombines TRBV27 with TRBJ1-2; 7 positions agree with TRBD1. After removal of 2 bases from V and 7 bases from J, the junction contained 4 bases not matched to a gene. Germline V lookup: CDR1 MNHEY, CDR2 SMNVEV (reference sequence). The CDR3 runs to 13 residues. The CDR3 coding sequence is TGTGCCAGCAGTTTAACAGGGGCGACTGGCTACACCTTC. Its protein is CASSLTGATGYTF.

The chain couples TRBV4-2 to TRBJ2-7; D unclear. Trimming took off 4 bases at V and 1 base at J, with 17 bases between the two ends. This CDR3 spans 16 amino acids. Germline V gene sequence: CDR1 LGHNA, CDR2 YNFKEQ. The CDR3: CASSPSYGGVSYEQYF. The CDR3 nucleotides read TGTGCCAGCAGCCCGAGCTACGGCGGTGTTTCCTACGAGCAGTACTTC.

This chain links TRBV25-1 with TRBJ1-1, with D unresolved. The CDR3 is 13 residues long. Trimming took off 7 bases at V and 2 bases at J, with 11 bases between the two ends. The germline V gene has CDR1 MGHDK and CDR2 SYGVNS. The CDR3 loop is CASTRTVNTEAFF. CDR3 bases: TGTGCCAGCACCCGAACGGTTAACACTGAAGCTTTCTTT.